A selection of T cell receptor beta chains follows, all from one sample in a study of sequential checkpoint blockade in melanoma. Sequencing used immunoSEQ multiplex PCR; TCRdb keeps in-frame clones, though not all of them. The top ten hold around a fifth of the sample, which has thousands of clones, roughly 24% seen once. The sequencing here drew on tumor tissue (inferred from file names), taken from a patient given nivolumab and ipilimumab in sequence. The source of these receptors is a human donor with melanoma. CDR3s leave out the opening cysteine and the closing phenylalanine or tryptophan. Size is stated for part of the rows, as once, few or many counts, or as a class when the clone is expanded.

CDR3aa: AISGGHSEKLF
j_gene: TRBJ1-4
abundance: -
v_gene: TRBV6-8

CDR3aa: ASSPDRASGYT
j_gene: TRBJ1-2
abundance: -
v_gene: TRBV10-2

CDR3aa: AWSVQGHRNTGELF
j_gene: TRBJ2-2
abundance: few
v_gene: TRBV30

CDR3aa: ASSSLDGSQPQH
j_gene: TRBJ1-5
abundance: medium-sized
v_gene: TRBV6-8

CDR3aa: ASSLFPGQGAGTNEKLF
j_gene: TRBJ1-4
abundance: few
v_gene: TRBV5-1

CDR3aa: SVGGRNTEAF
j_gene: TRBJ1-1
abundance: once
v_gene: TRBV29-1

CDR3aa: ASSLLVGENQPQH
j_gene: TRBJ1-5
abundance: few
v_gene: TRBV11-3

CDR3aa: ASSFGTSPNTGELF
j_gene: TRBJ2-2
abundance: -
v_gene: TRBV2

CDR3aa: ASSIGRAVGELF
j_gene: TRBJ2-2
abundance: -
v_gene: TRBV19

CDR3aa: ATSFRTGATNEKLF
j_gene: TRBJ1-4
abundance: -
v_gene: TRBV15

CDR3aa: ASSPGTEILQETQY
j_gene: TRBJ2-5
abundance: -
v_gene: TRBV5-1

CDR3aa: AIRPDHVGTDTQY
j_gene: TRBJ2-3
abundance: many
v_gene: TRBV6-8

CDR3aa: ASSEAGGPYNEQF
j_gene: TRBJ2-1
abundance: medium-sized
v_gene: TRBV6-1

CDR3aa: ASSPPGGTYNEQF
j_gene: TRBJ2-1
abundance: large
v_gene: TRBV18

CDR3aa: ASSETDLYGYT
j_gene: TRBJ1-2
abundance: -
v_gene: TRBV10-2

CDR3aa: ASSQSQGYGYT
j_gene: TRBJ1-2
abundance: medium-sized
v_gene: TRBV1

CDR3aa: ASRAQGAQTEAF
j_gene: TRBJ1-1
abundance: few
v_gene: TRBV5-1

CDR3aa: ASTDYNSPLH
j_gene: TRBJ1-6
abundance: few
v_gene: TRBV12-5

CDR3aa: AWSVGQFYEQY
j_gene: TRBJ2-7
abundance: -
v_gene: TRBV30

CDR3aa: ASSQDWASSYNEQF
j_gene: TRBJ2-1
abundance: large
v_gene: TRBV14

CDR3aa: AWSVLGTGLDGYT
j_gene: TRBJ1-2
abundance: -
v_gene: TRBV30

CDR3aa: ASSDWDRRQETQY
j_gene: TRBJ2-5
abundance: large
v_gene: TRBV6-8

CDR3aa: ASSYRPNGDSPLH
j_gene: TRBJ1-6
abundance: few
v_gene: TRBV6-8

CDR3aa: ASSYPPGTGELF
j_gene: TRBJ2-2
abundance: -
v_gene: TRBV11-3

CDR3aa: AWNRASYNEQF
j_gene: TRBJ2-1
abundance: few
v_gene: TRBV30

CDR3aa: ASSLEGTGVGRLF
j_gene: TRBJ2-2
abundance: medium-sized
v_gene: TRBV11-3

CDR3aa: ASGLVRDGSKVIQY
j_gene: TRBJ2-4
abundance: large
v_gene: TRBV12-5

CDR3aa: ASSPTGGRNTIY
j_gene: TRBJ1-3
abundance: few
v_gene: TRBV11-3